These 21 T cell receptor beta chains share one sample of origin, sequenced in a study of CD8 T cells in Susac syndrome. The RNA, about 0.45 to 1 ug, was put through reverse transcription using random hexamers. TCRdb processed the immunoSEQ multiplex PCR reads anew with MiXCR; each CDR3 protein has one entry. The table lists 200,000 to 250,000 distinct CDR3 sequences, approximately 94% of them singletons, with under 0.2% in the top ten. Material for sequencing was CD4+ T cells from PBMCs. The receptors come from a human donor with Susac syndrome.

J is TRBJ2-4 and V is TRBV5-1, with TRBD1 matching over 10 bases. CDR1 is SGHRS, CDR2 YFSETQ, per germline. The CDR3 extends over 21 amino acids. The ends lost 4 bases at V and 0 bases at J; junction bases unmatched: 19. CDR3 sequence (DNA): TGCGCCAGCAGCGATGGAACTAACGGGACAGGGGCGATTATAGCCAAAAACATTCAGTACTTC. Amino acids: CASSDGTNGTGAIIAKNIQYF.

V and J are TRBV30 and TRBJ2-2; TRBD2 agrees at 10 bases. Germline-derived CDR1 and CDR2 are GTSNPN and SVGIG (reference sequence). The V and J ends lost 3 bases and 6 bases, in that order; junction bases with no gene match: 7. The CDR3 has 15 amino acids. The chain's CDR3 is CAWRKRGGLSGELFF. The CDR3, as DNA: TGTGCCTGGAGAAAGCGGGGGGGCCTCTCCGGGGAGCTGTTTTTT.

This chain connects TRBV12-3 or TRBV12-4 to TRBJ1-2; D is ambiguous. This CDR3 is built from 11 residues. Trimming pared 8 bases from V and 6 bases from J, leaving 10 bases between. CDR3 in DNA: TGTGCCAGCGGGCCTCTAAATGGCTACACCTTC. This encodes CASGPLNGYTF.

This clonotype was observed once. The chain employs TRBV20-1 and TRBJ2-2; D remains ambiguous. This CDR3 comprises 13 residues. V was pared by 1 base and J by 6 bases, with 9 bases between. CDR1 DFQATT and CDR2 SNEGSKA come from the germline V gene (reference sequence). CDR3 sequence reads: CSARAPLAGELFF. CDR3 DNA: TGCAGTGCTAGAGCCCCCCTGGCCGGGGAGCTGTTTTTT.

The chain links TRBV30 to TRBJ1-5, with unresolved D. CDR1 is GTSNPN, CDR2 SVGIG, per germline (reference sequence). This CDR3 is built from 13 residues. Deletions cut 0 bases from V and 4 bases from J, with 7 bases between. The CDR3 DNA reads as TGTGCCTGGAGTGTGTCACTTAATCAGCCCCAGCATTTT. Translating it yields CAWSVSLNQPQHF.

The chain links TRBV27 to TRBJ1-2; 8 bases align to TRBD1. The CDR3 is 13 residues long. With 6 bases clipped from V and 7 bases from J, the junction kept 7 bases outside the gene matches. Germline CDR1 is MNHEY and CDR2 is SMNVEV (reference sequence). The CDR3 loop reads CASSRQGSSGYTF. The CDR3 coding sequence is TGTGCCAGCAGCCGACAGGGGTCGAGTGGCTACACCTTC.

The chain combines TRBV28 with TRBJ1-5, with TRBD1 matching 9 bases. Trimming cost V 9 bases and J 0 bases; bases outside gene matches: 3. The CDR3 loop spans 14 amino acids. Germline values: CDR1 MDHEN, CDR2 SYDVKM. The CDR3: CASTGGISNQPQHF. CDR3 nucleotide sequence: TGTGCCAGTACAGGGGGCATTAGCAATCAGCCCCAGCATTTT.

This clonotype was detected once. This rearrangement joins TRBV3-1 to TRBJ2-2; TRBD2 agrees at 7 bases. This CDR3 is built from 15 residues. From germline, CDR1 is LGHDT and CDR2 YNNKEL (reference sequence). The J segment lost 6 bases and the V segment lost 1 base, leaving 5 bases of the junction unmatched. CDR3 protein: CASSQVRAGAGELFF. The CDR3 bases are TGTGCCAGCAGCCAAGTCAGGGCGGGGGCCGGGGAGCTGTTTTTT. The complete variable domain, with remaining parts taken from reference TRBV3-1 and TRBJ2-2, reads DTAVSQTPKYLVTQMGNDKSIKCEQNLGHDTMYWYKQDSKKFLKIMFSYNNKELIINETVPNRFSPKSPDKAHLNLHINSLELGDSAVYFCASSQVRAGAGELFFGEGSRLTVL.

The chain recombines TRBV20-1 with TRBJ1-2; D is undetermined. Per germline, CDR1 DFQATT and CDR2 SNEGSKA (reference sequence). This CDR3 is 12 amino acids long. V lost 3 bases to trimming and J lost 8 bases, with 13 bases between them. The CDR3 loop is CSASLEILGYTF. DNA of the CDR3: TGCAGTGCTAGTCTGGAGATATTGGGCTACACCTTC.

V usage is TRBV9 and J usage is TRBJ1-1, with 7 bases aligning to TRBD1. Germline CDR1 is SGDLS and CDR2 is YYNGEE. CDR3 size: 14 residues. Trimming removed 4 bases from V and 4 bases from J; junction bases left unmatched: 7. The DNA of the CDR3 is TGTGCCAGCAGCCCCGGACAGGTGGGCACTGAAGCTTTCTTT. The encoded protein is CASSPGQVGTEAFF.

V gene TRBV7-8 combines with J gene TRBJ2-2; D may correspond to TRBD1 or TRBD2 (5 bases each). Germline CDR1 is SGHVS and CDR2 is FQNEAQ. V was pared by 6 bases and J by 1 base, with 15 bases between. This CDR3 has 16 amino acids. The CDR3 nucleotides are TGTGCCAGCAGTCCACGACGGGGCCGGAACACCGGGGAGCTGTTTTTT. Protein sequence: CASSPRRGRNTGELFF.

This chain links TRBV25-1 with TRBJ2-7; 7 positions agree with TRBD1. The CDR3 is 15 residues long. Per the germline V gene, CDR1 is MGHDK and CDR2 is SYGVNS. V lost 6 bases, J lost 1 base, and 9 bases stayed unmatched. The CDR3 DNA sequence: TGTGCCAGCAGGCCAGGGTGGGACAGTTCCTACGAGCAGTACTTC. Translation gives CASRPGWDSSYEQYF.

This rearrangement joins TRBV6-5 to TRBJ1-5; D is ambiguous. From germline, CDR1 is MNHEY and CDR2 SVGAGI. V gave up 2 bases and J gave up 4 bases, with 18 bases separating them. This CDR3 region has 17 residues. This chain's CDR3 is CASSYGRPEVQNQPQHF. CDR3 sequence (DNA): TGTGCCAGCAGTTACGGTCGCCCCGAGGTCCAGAATCAGCCCCAGCATTTT.

The V gene is TRBV12-3 or TRBV12-4, the J gene TRBJ1-1; D possibly corresponds to TRBD1 (6 bases). The V end lost 5 bases, the J end lost 1 base, and 11 bases lay between the germline ends. CDR3 size: 14 residues. The CDR3 DNA follows: TGTGCCAGCAGTGACGGGACAAGGAACACTGAAGCTTTCTTT. Translated, it gives CASSDGTRNTEAFF.

This chain uses TRBV24-1 with TRBJ1-5, with TRBD1 matching over 10 bases. V lost 4 bases, J lost 2 bases, and 4 bases stayed unmatched. The V gene's germline CDR1 is KGHDR and CDR2 SFDVKD. This CDR3 has 16 amino acids. DNA of the CDR3: TGTGCCACCAGTGACCCAGGGACAGGGGGCAATCAGCCCCAGCATTTT. It yields the protein CATSDPGTGGNQPQHF.

This chain uses TRBV7-2 with TRBJ2-2; D is uncertain. Trimming took off 1 base at V and 6 bases at J, with 6 bases between the two ends. The germline gives CDR1 SGHTA, CDR2 FQGNSA. The CDR3 spans 13 residues. CDR3 in DNA: TGTGCCAGCAGCTTAGACCAGGCCGGGGAGCTGTTTTTT. It codes for CASSLDQAGELFF. Supplemented by reference TRBV7-2 and TRBJ2-2, the full variable domain reads GAGVSQSPSNKVTEKGKDVELRCDPISGHTALYWYRQSLGQGLEFLIYFQGNSAPDKSGLPSDRFSAERTGGSVSTLTIQRTQQEDSAVYLCASSLDQAGELFFGEGSRLTVL.

This clonotype was recorded once. The gene calls are TRBV7-9 and TRBJ2-7, with TRBD1 matching over 9 bases. The CDR3 consists of 15 residues. Germline assignment: CDR1 SEHNR and CDR2 FQNEAQ (reference sequence). The ends lost 2 bases at V and 3 bases at J; junction bases unmatched: 5. The CDR3 sequence is CASSLTGGQGYEQYF. The CDR3 DNA is TGTGCCAGCAGCTTAACAGGGGGCCAGGGCTACGAGCAGTACTTC. Complete variable domain (other parts from reference TRBV7-9 and TRBJ2-7): DTGVSQNPRHKITKRGQNVTFRCDPISEHNRLYWYRQTLGQGPEFLTYFQNEAQLEKSRLLSDRFSAERPKGSFSTLEIQRTEQGDSAMYLCASSLTGGQGYEQYFGPGTRLTVT.

The CDR3 region is CASSGLGTQGRDTQYF. CDR3 nucleotides: TGTGCCAGTAGCGGTCTTGGGACTCAGGGGAGGGATACGCAGTATTTT. The chain recombines TRBV19 with TRBJ2-3; possibly TRBD1 or TRBD2 for D (6 bases each). With 6 bases removed from V and 6 bases from J, the gap between germline ends came to 22 bases. The CDR3 runs 16 residues. The germline CDR1 and CDR2 sequences are LNHDA and SQIVND (reference sequence).

This chain uses TRBV18 with TRBJ2-7, with D maybe TRBD1 (5 bases). CDR1 and CDR2 (germline): KGHSH, LQKENI. The CDR3 is 18 amino acids. Trimming left V 0 bases short and J 0 bases short, with 18 bases between. The CDR3 reads CASSPPSEKGPFSYEQYF. The CDR3, as DNA: TGTGCCAGCTCACCACCCAGCGAAAAGGGGCCCTTCTCCTACGAGCAGTACTTC.

The J gene is TRBJ2-1, the V gene TRBV7-3; 15 nucleotides align to TRBD2. V was clipped by 4 bases and J by 7 bases; unmatched bases: 8. The CDR3 is made up of 17 amino acids. The V gene's germline CDR1 is SGHTA and CDR2 FQGTGA. CDR3 amino acids: CASSSGLAGGPGNEQFF. The CDR3 DNA reads as TGTGCCAGCAGCTCCGGACTAGCGGGGGGGCCGGGGAATGAGCAGTTCTTC.

The chain recombines TRBV13 with TRBJ2-7, with 8 bases aligning to TRBD1. J was trimmed by 6 bases and V by 0 bases; bases with no gene match: 4. The CDR3 is 14 residues long. Looked up from germline, CDR1 is PRHDT and CDR2 is FYEKMQ (reference sequence). The CDR3, as DNA: TGTGCCAGCAGCTTAGGGGACAGGGCTGTCGAGCAGTACTTC. Translating gives CASSLGDRAVEQYF.